The 25 T cell receptor beta chains listed next were all sequenced from one sample in a study of cytomegalovirus exposure and HLA in healthy donors. It was with 60 Vbeta and 13 Jbeta primers that the PCR ran. Profiling relied on immunoSEQ multiplex PCR, and the TCRdb table lists in-frame clones only, not all of them. The sample carries tens of thousands of clones, almost 85% recorded once. Sequencing was performed on PBMCs. These receptor sequences come from a man in his fifties in good health and CMV-seronegative.

The chain carries TRBV7-2 and TRBJ2-5, with 11 bases fitting TRBD1. V shed 6 bases and J 7 bases; nucleotides not matched to a gene: 7. CDR1 SGHTA and CDR2 FQGNSA come from the germline V gene. The CDR3 length is 14 residues. CDR3 protein: CASSPTGTGGTQYF. CDR3 DNA sequence: TGTGCCAGCAGTCCTACCGGGACAGGGGGGACCCAGTACTTC.

The genes are TRBV5-4 and TRBJ1-2; D possibly corresponds to TRBD1 (6 bases). The V gene's germline CDR1 is SGHNT and CDR2 YYREEE (reference sequence). This CDR3 is 15 amino acids long. V shed 0 bases and J shed 7 bases, with 16 bases lying between them. In DNA, the CDR3 is TGTGCCAGCAGCTTGGCCATGGCAGGGGAGCGTGGCTACACCTTC. Its translation is CASSLAMAGERGYTF.

The chain's CDR3 is CASSQEQGWDSPLHF. The CDR3 bases are TGCGCCAGCAGCCAAGAACAGGGGTGGGATTCACCCCTCCACTTT. The chain has TRBV4-3 and TRBJ1-6; 7 nucleotides align to TRBD1. The V segment lost 0 bases and the J segment 8 bases; nucleotides outside the gene matches: 4. Germline V lookup: CDR1 LGHNA, CDR2 YSLEER. CDR3 size: 15 residues.

The J gene is TRBJ2-3, the V gene TRBV21-1; the table's D call TRBD2 went unverified against the DNA. TRBV21-1 is tagged as a pseudogene. This CDR3 is 17 amino acids long. The CDR3 coding sequence is TGTGCCAGCAGCTCGCCGGGACTCACCCCAGACACAGATACGCAGTATTTT. The encoded protein is CASSSPGLTPDTDTQYF.

The V and J genes are TRBV7-9 and TRBJ1-2; 8 nucleotides match TRBD1. The junction had 7 bases not matched to a gene; V was cut back by 4 bases and J by 6 bases. CDR1 and CDR2 (germline): SEHNR, FQNEAQ (reference sequence). CDR3 length: 14 amino acids. In DNA, the CDR3 is TGTGCCAGCAGCTCCCCCGACAGGGGACATGGCTACACCTTC. The encoded protein is CASSSPDRGHGYTF.

Here the CDR3 DNA reads TGTGCCAGCAGCTTATCCTTCTCTGGGGCCAACGTCCTGACTTTC. This codes for CASSLSFSGANVLTF. The chain has TRBV7-3 and TRBJ2-6; the D is unclear. V lost 2 bases to trimming and J lost 0 bases, with 5 bases between them. This CDR3 contains 15 residues. Per germline, CDR1 SGHTA and CDR2 FQGTGA.

The chain uses TRBV5-8 and TRBJ1-6, with D tentatively TRBD1 (5 bases). Trimming pared 2 bases from V and 3 bases from J, leaving 9 bases between. CDR3 length equals 15 residues. Looked up from germline, CDR1 is SGHTS and CDR2 is YDEGEE. CDR3 residues: CASSLGGVYNSPLHF. The DNA for the CDR3 is TGTGCCAGCAGCTTAGGAGGGGTCTATAATTCACCCCTCCACTTT.

The chain is built from TRBV15 and TRBJ2-3; D is possibly TRBD2 (5 bases). This CDR3 has 17 residues. V lost 0 bases, J lost 6 bases, and 19 bases lay in between. Germline V gene lookup returns CDR1 LNHNV and CDR2 YYDKDF (reference sequence). This chain's CDR3 is CATSRDRDTRPSDTQYF. The CDR3 nucleotides are TGTGCCACCAGCAGAGATCGAGATACTAGGCCCTCCGATACGCAGTATTTT.

The chain couples TRBV6-1 to TRBJ1-3; 7 nucleotides align to TRBD1. In germline, CDR1 is MNHNS, CDR2 SASEGT. Losses at the gene ends were 0 bases for V and 4 bases for J; bases not matched to a gene: 6. The CDR3 consists of 16 residues. The CDR3 reads CASSEAEGAAGNTIYF. CDR3 bases: TGTGCCAGCAGTGAAGCAGAGGGGGCTGCCGGAAACACCATATATTTT.

Notes on this clone: Sequence at one end of the junction differs from germline and may be a read error. The chain has TRBV6-5 and TRBJ1-3, with D possibly being TRBD1 (5 bases). Germline V gene data show CDR1 as MNHEY and CDR2 as SVGAGI. The CDR3 has 15 residues. As DNA, the CDR3 is TGTGCCAGCAGTTACTCGAGTACAAGGGGAAACACCACATATTTT. Its translation is CASSYSSTRGNTTYF.

This clone was observed a handful of times. The chain couples TRBV5-6 to TRBJ2-1; 7 bases map to TRBD1. The CDR3 contains 14 residues. The J segment lost 10 bases and the V segment lost 4 bases, leaving 11 bases of the junction unmatched. Germline values: CDR1 SGHDT, CDR2 YYEEEE. The CDR3 is CASSEGTARLEQFF. The CDR3 DNA sequence: TGTGCCAGCAGCGAGGGGACAGCCCGATTGGAGCAGTTCTTC.

The DNA of the CDR3 is TGTGCCAGCAGTGAAACAGGGGGAGATACGCAGTATTTT. Protein product: CASSETGGDTQYF. The genes are TRBV6-4 and TRBJ2-3; TRBD1 agrees at 8 bases. Germline V gene sequence: CDR1 MRHNA, CDR2 SNTAGT. CDR3 size: 13 residues. J was trimmed by 5 bases and V by 3 bases; bases with no gene match: 1.

The rearrangement uses TRBV7-7 and TRBJ2-2; perhaps TRBD1 as D (6 bases). The germline gives CDR1 SSHAT, CDR2 FNYEAQ (reference sequence). V lost 2 bases and J 0 bases, leaving 13 bases between the germline ends. This CDR3 is built from 17 residues. The CDR3 spells CASSLYSGTPNTGELFF. The DNA for the CDR3 is TGTGCCAGCAGCTTATATTCCGGGACACCGAACACCGGGGAGCTGTTTTTT.

V and J are TRBV7-2 and TRBJ2-7; D is uncertain. Per germline, CDR1 SGHTA and CDR2 FQGNSA. The CDR3 is made up of 13 amino acids. V lost 0 bases to trimming and J lost 5 bases, with 8 bases between them. The CDR3 DNA reads as TGTGCCAGCAGCTTAGCACCCGCGAACGAGCAGTACTTC. Encoded protein: CASSLAPANEQYF.

The rearrangement joins TRBV19 to TRBJ2-3, with D maybe TRBD2 (6 bases). The CDR3 runs 17 residues. Trimming left V 5 bases short and J 2 bases short, with 20 bases between. From germline, CDR1 is LNHDA and CDR2 SQIVND (reference sequence). CDR3 protein: CASSEGGTGLFTDTQYF. The CDR3 coding sequence is TGTGCCAGTAGTGAGGGCGGGACTGGACTTTTCACAGATACGCAGTATTTT.

The rearrangement links TRBV27 to TRBJ1-6, with 7 bases fitting TRBD1. This CDR3 has 20 residues. The V segment lost 6 bases and the J segment 0 bases; nucleotides outside the gene matches: 17. CDR1 MNHEY and CDR2 SMNVEV come from the germline V gene (reference sequence). CDR3 protein: CASRSTGVVGLSSYNSPLHF. CDR3 nucleotides: TGTGCCAGCAGGTCTACAGGGGTGGTGGGCTTGAGCTCCTATAATTCACCCCTCCACTTT.

The V call is TRBV11-2, the J call TRBJ2-6; D is undetermined. The CDR3 runs to 14 residues. Germline V gene lookup returns CDR1 SGHAT and CDR2 FQNNGV. Trimming removed 6 bases from V and 4 bases from J, with 10 bases in between. CDR3 sequence (DNA): TGTGCCAGCAGGAACCTACAGGGGGCCAACGTCCTGACTTTC. Its translation is CASRNLQGANVLTF. Combining the CDR3 with reference TRBV11-2 and TRBJ2-6 gives the whole variable domain EAGVAQSPRYKIIEKRQSVAFWCNPISGHATLYWYQQILGQGPKLLIQFQNNGVVDDSQLPKDRFSAERLKGVDSTLKIQPAKLEDSAVYLCASRNLQGANVLTFGAGSRLTVL.

This clone has only one observation. The rearrangement joins TRBV27 to TRBJ1-2; D unclear. Germline-derived CDR1 and CDR2 are MNHEY and SMNVEV (reference sequence). With 5 bases removed from V and 8 bases from J, the gap between germline ends came to 15 bases. This CDR3 contains 13 residues. This CDR3 is CASSPYPSEGYTF. CDR3 coding DNA: TGTGCCAGCAGTCCCTATCCTAGTGAAGGCTACACCTTC.

The chain couples TRBV5-1 to TRBJ1-1; 9 positions match TRBD1. Germline lookup yields CDR1 SGHRS and CDR2 YFSETQ. V lost 4 bases, J lost 3 bases, and 7 bases stayed unmatched. The CDR3 covers 15 residues. DNA of the CDR3: TGCGCCAGCAGCGGGACCGGGACAGGGTACACTGAAGCTTTCTTT. Translation gives CASSGTGTGYTEAFF.

The sample holds a few counts of this clone. The chain joins TRBV11-2 to TRBJ2-2; D is uncertain. This CDR3 region has 13 residues. Trimming removed 4 bases at V and 6 bases at J, with 9 bases between. The V gene's germline CDR1 is SGHAT and CDR2 FQNNGV. The CDR3 region has the DNA TGTGCCAGCAGCTCTGAAACATCCGGGGAGCTGTTTTTT. Amino acids: CASSSETSGELFF.

This clone was found once. The rearrangement uses TRBV7-3 and TRBJ2-2; D not certain. The germline gives CDR1 SGHTA, CDR2 FQGTGA. The CDR3 loop spans 14 amino acids. V lost 4 bases and J lost 0, with 6 bases in between. DNA of the CDR3: TGTGCCAGCAGCTACACAGCGAACACCGGGGAGCTGTTTTTT. Protein product: CASSYTANTGELFF.

The chain recombines TRBV29-1 with TRBJ1-2; the match to TRBD1 covers 10 bases. The ends lost 5 bases at V and 6 bases at J; junction bases unmatched: 27. The CDR3 runs 20 residues. The germline V gene has CDR1 SQVTM and CDR2 ANQGSEA. CDR3 DNA: TGCAGCGTTAATGAGTTTCGGGGAAAACTGACAGGGGGCCCTTTCAATGGCTACACCTTC. Translation gives CSVNEFRGKLTGGPFNGYTF.

This clone occurred a few times. At the DNA level, this CDR3 is encoded by other sequences in the same sample as well. The chain joins TRBV4-1 to TRBJ1-1; 9 bases line up with TRBD1. The CDR3 consists of 14 residues. CDR1 MGHRA and CDR2 YSYEKL come from the germline V gene. The J segment lost 1 base and the V segment lost 3 bases, leaving 0 bases of the junction unmatched. The CDR3 protein is CASSQGQGNTEAFF. The DNA of the CDR3 is TGCGCCAGCAGCCAGGGACAGGGGAACACTGAAGCTTTCTTT.

This chain connects TRBV28 to TRBJ1-5, with D uncertain. The CDR3 contains 12 residues. Looked up from germline, CDR1 is MDHEN and CDR2 is SYDVKM. V lost 3 bases to trimming and J lost 5 bases, with 5 bases between them. The CDR3 protein is CASSFLDQPQHF. Written as DNA, the CDR3 is TGTGCCAGCAGTTTCTTAGATCAGCCCCAGCATTTT.

The chain employs TRBV7-8 and TRBJ1-5; possibly TRBD1 for D (5 bases). Germline CDR1 SGHVS, CDR2 FQNEAQ. The CDR3 is 17 amino acids. The V end was cut by 0 bases, the J end by 2 bases, with 14 bases between. The CDR3 DNA is TGTGCCAGCAGCTTAGCGGGGGGGGGTTACGGCAATCAGCCCCAGCATTTT. It specifies CASSLAGGGYGNQPQHF.